This passage covers 3 T cell receptor beta chains from one sample sequenced in a study of T-cell reconstitution after alpha-beta-depleted transplantation in children. Researchers prepared the TCRbeta library using unique molecular identifiers, the study reports. TCRdb reanalysed the PCR reads using MiXCR and keeps one entry per CDR3 protein. Among about 340,000 distinct CDR3 sequences listed, about 9.3% were seen once. The material was PBMCs from the stem cell graft donor, obtained from the stem cell graft. The receptors derive from a human donor who donated a stem cell graft to a child with acute lymphoblastic leukemia.

This clonotype came up many times. The CDR3 here is CATSRDLGDYGYTF. The CDR3 nucleotides read TGTGCCACCAGCAGAGATCTGGGAGACTATGGCTACACCTTC. J is TRBJ1-2 and V is TRBV15; D unresolved. Germline-derived CDR1 and CDR2 are LNHNV and YYDKDF (reference sequence). Trimming pared 0 bases from V and 3 bases from J, leaving 8 bases between. The CDR3 has 14 amino acids. The whole variable domain, filled in from reference TRBV15 and TRBJ1-2, reads DAMVIQNPRYQVTQFGKPVTLSCSQTLNHNVMYWYQQKSSQAPKLLFHYYDKDFNNEADTPDNFQSRRPNTSFCFLDIRSPGLGDTAMYLCATSRDLGDYGYTFGSGTRLTVV.

The V call is TRBV12-3 or TRBV12-4, the J call TRBJ2-5; D uncertain. Trimming cost V 6 bases and J 5 bases, with 13 bases left between them. The CDR3 contains 13 residues. In DNA, the CDR3 is TGTGCCAGCAGCCTCAGAGTAAGGGAGACCCAGTACTTC. The encoded protein is CASSLRVRETQYF.

V gene TRBV20-1 combines with J gene TRBJ1-1, with a possible D match to TRBD1 (5 bases). In germline, CDR1 is DFQATT, CDR2 SNEGSKA (reference sequence). This CDR3 spans 14 amino acids. V was cut by 0 bases and J by 3 bases, with 11 bases left in between. The CDR3 DNA follows: TGCAGTGCTAGAGATGGGGCAGAGGACACTGAAGCTTTCTTT. Translation gives CSARDGAEDTEAFF.